This T cell receptor beta chain was captured by sequencing in a study of cytomegalovirus exposure and HLA in healthy donors. Study conclusions and caveats: With high specificity and sensitivity, the classifier reportedly diagnosed cytomegalovirus status. Analyzed later, most CMV-associated TCR beta chains appeared HLA-restricted. Analysis was carried out at a later point, and it linked a missense DCLRE1C variant to TCR beta V- and J-gene trimming.

PCR employed 60 Vbeta and 13 Jbeta primers. TCRdb's copy holds only in-frame clones and misses some; the assay was immunoSEQ multiplex PCR. The profile shows about 170,000 clones, 70% to 90% of them singletons. As concerns this clone: Antigen unknown.

Trimming cost V 2 bases and J 2 bases; bases outside gene matches: 3. The germline CDR1 and CDR2 sequences are MNHEY and SVGAGI. CDR3 size: 15 residues. Everyone who donated was a healthy bone marrow donor. The chain carries TRBV6-5 and TRBJ2-3, with TRBD2 matching 8 bases. The sample consisted of PBMCs. The receptor comes from a man younger than 45 in good health and CMV-seropositive. CDR3: CASSYLAGNTDTQYF. The CDR3 DNA sequence: TGTGCCAGCAGTTACCTAGCGGGCAACACAGATACGCAGTATTTT.